The 17 T cell receptor beta chains reported below all come from one sample, sequenced in a study of T cells after yellow fever vaccination. TCRdb re-analysed the 5' RACE reads in MiXCR, keeping a single row per CDR3 protein. In the table there are 320,000 or so distinct CDR3 sequences, 8% to 9.5% of which are singletons. Sequences were derived from PBMCs, sampled roughly seven weeks after the first yellow fever vaccination. These receptor sequences come from a man between 18 and 35 years old who received the YFV17D yellow fever vaccine.

The chain couples TRBV20-1 to TRBJ2-1, with 8 bases fitting TRBD2. This CDR3 spans 14 amino acids. V lost 5 bases and J lost 5; bases outside the gene matches: 8. The germline gives CDR1 DFQATT, CDR2 SNEGSKA (reference sequence). In nucleotides, the CDR3 is TGCAGTGCTCTCCAAGCGGGGGCTCACAATGAGCAGTTCTTC. It specifies CSALQAGAHNEQFF.

The rearrangement links TRBV2 to TRBJ2-2, with no clear D. CDR1 and CDR2 (germline): SNHLY, FYNNEI. The CDR3 is 8 amino acids. CDR3 loop: CGDGELFF. The CDR3 DNA follows: TGTGGGGACGGGGAGCTGTTTTTT.

The rearrangement uses TRBV18 and TRBJ1-6, with a tentative D call TRBD1 (6 bases). There are 15 residues in the CDR3. Trimming pared 3 bases from V and 6 bases from J, leaving 12 bases between. CDR1 is KGHSH and CDR2 is LQKENI in the germline V gene. For the CDR3, the DNA is TGTGCCAGCTCACCCAACCTGGGGGCTAATTCACCCCTCCACTTT. This translates into CASSPNLGANSPLHF.

This clonotype was picked up a small number of times. CDR3 residues: CSVGYSTDTQYF. CDR3 DNA sequence: TGCAGTGTCGGATACAGCACAGATACGCAGTATTTT. The rearrangement joins TRBV20-1 to TRBJ2-3; D not certain. V shed 7 bases and J shed 0 bases, with 8 bases lying between them. The length of the CDR3 is 12 residues. Germline CDR1 DFQATT, CDR2 SNEGSKA (reference sequence).

This clonotype was seen ten or more times. This rearrangement joins TRBV21-1 to TRBJ1-6. TRBV21-1 is shown as a pseudogene. This CDR3 contains 14 residues. Written as DNA, the CDR3 is TGTGCCAGCAGCCGTCGGAGGGGCAATTCACCCCTCCACTTT. Translated, it gives CASSRRRGNSPLHF.

The rearrangement uses TRBV7-2 and TRBJ2-1, with D tentatively TRBD2 (6 bases). This CDR3 is built from 16 residues. Trimming stripped 6 bases from V and 5 bases from J, with 20 bases between. Per germline, CDR1 SGHTA and CDR2 FQGNSA. The CDR3 protein is CASRFGTHPTNNEQFF. The DNA for the CDR3 is TGTGCCAGCAGGTTCGGGACTCACCCGACGAACAATGAGCAGTTCTTC.

This clonotype was counted a few times. The chain recombines TRBV14 with TRBJ1-1; the D is unclear. Looked up from germline, CDR1 is SGHDN and CDR2 is FVKESK. V lost 3 bases to trimming and J lost 11 bases, with 13 bases between them. There are 12 residues in the CDR3. DNA for the CDR3: TGTGCCAGCAGCCATCGAGGGCCAGGCGCTTTCTTT. It yields the protein CASSHRGPGAFF.

This clonotype was counted ten times or more. V is TRBV12-3 or TRBV12-4 and J is TRBJ1-6, with D possibly TRBD1 on 6 matching bases. This CDR3 is 14 amino acids long. The V end lost 6 bases, the J end lost 4 bases, and 10 bases lay between the germline ends. CDR3 sequence (DNA): TGTGCCAGCAGCATAGGGGGGTATAATTCACCCCTCCACTTT. Translation: CASSIGGYNSPLHF.

This clonotype has only a few counts. The chain links TRBV20-1 to TRBJ2-7; D possibly corresponds to TRBD1 (9 bases). The CDR3 runs 15 residues. The ends were cut back, 5 bases at V and 5 bases at J, with 22 bases in the middle. The germline V gene encodes CDR1 DFQATT and CDR2 SNEGSKA (reference sequence). CDR3 amino acids: CSASGGGDRDHEQYF. CDR3 sequence (DNA): TGCAGTGCTTCCGGGGGGGGGGACAGGGACCACGAGCAGTACTTC.

This clonotype was detected only a few times. The chain employs TRBV11-2 and TRBJ2-3, with D maybe TRBD2 (6 bases). V lost 4 bases to trimming and J lost 4 bases, with 15 bases between them. The CDR3 spans 15 residues. CDR1 and CDR2 (germline): SGHAT, FQNNGV. The DNA for the CDR3 is TGTGCCAGCAGCTACCAAGTGGGGGGTGCAGATACGCAGTATTTT. It yields the protein CASSYQVGGADTQYF.

This clonotype came up a few times. This chain joins TRBV2 and TRBJ2-3, with 9 bases matching TRBD1. The V and J ends lost 8 bases and 4 bases, in that order; junction bases with no gene match: 7. The CDR3 is made up of 14 amino acids. Germline CDR1 and CDR2: SNHLY and FYNNEI. The CDR3 reads CASVPGQGPDTQYF. The DNA for the CDR3 is TGTGCCAGCGTCCCGGGACAGGGACCAGATACGCAGTATTTT.

In the case of this clonotype: Because the CDR3's place on the DNA is in doubt, the DNA is left out and the CDR3 is given as listed by TCRdb. This chain's CDR3 is CASSSSGQGHIQYF. The chain uses TRBV28 and TRBJ2-4; TRBD1, the table's D call, was not compared with the DNA. From germline, CDR1 is MDHEN and CDR2 SYDVKM. Inclusive of both ends, the CDR3 amounts to 14 amino acids.

This clonotype was seen many times. The V call is TRBV6-2 or TRBV6-3, the J call TRBJ2-3; D possibly corresponds to TRBD2 (6 bases). The germline gives CDR1 MNHEY, CDR2 SVGEGT. The CDR3 contains 15 residues. V lost 2 bases and J lost 5, with 14 bases in between. As DNA, the CDR3 is TGTGCCAGCAGTTACGTGGGACTTGAAGAAGATACGCAGTATTTT. This encodes CASSYVGLEEDTQYF.

The genes are TRBV5-1 and TRBJ2-5; perhaps TRBD1 as D (6 bases). Trimming pared 4 bases from V and 4 bases from J, leaving 14 bases between. The CDR3 is 14 residues long. CDR1 is SGHRS and CDR2 is YFSETQ in the germline V gene. For the CDR3, the DNA is TGCGCCAGCAGCCCGGATGAAGGGGGAGAGACCCAGTACTTC. Translated, it gives CASSPDEGGETQYF.

The V and J genes are TRBV20-1 and TRBJ2-7, with 7 nucleotides matching TRBD1. V trimming: 6 bases; J trimming: 2 bases; junction bases outside the gene matches: 7. CDR1 DFQATT and CDR2 SNEGSKA come from the germline V gene (reference sequence). The CDR3 is 13 amino acids. As DNA, the CDR3 is TGCAGTGCCTTGACGCAGGGGGCCTACGAGCAGTACTTC. This sequence encodes CSALTQGAYEQYF.

The chain joins TRBV27 to TRBJ2-2, with TRBD2 as a possible D gene (6 bases). Trimming pared 6 bases from V and 0 bases from J, leaving 11 bases between. Germline CDR1 and CDR2: MNHEY and SMNVEV (reference sequence). This CDR3 spans 15 amino acids. CDR3 in amino acids: CASRPVAANTGELFF. The DNA for the CDR3 is TGTGCCAGCAGGCCTGTAGCGGCGAACACCGGGGAGCTGTTTTTT.

This clonotype was recorded a few times. The chain carries TRBV20-1 and TRBJ1-5; TRBD1 is a possible D gene (5 bases). V lost 8 bases and J lost 2, with 10 bases in between. Germline V gene data show CDR1 as DFQATT and CDR2 as SNEGSKA (reference sequence). The CDR3 runs 12 residues. This chain's CDR3 is CSCVGGNQPQHF. CDR3 coding DNA: TGCAGTTGTGTGGGGGGCAATCAGCCCCAGCATTTT.